This entry features one TCR beta chain sequence. Its antigen is still unknown. As the sequencing template, cDNA was produced by extracting RNA and reverse transcribing it. Profiling relied on immunoSEQ multiplex PCR, and the TCRdb table lists in-frame clones only, not all of them. The sample carries roughly 46,000 clones, about two thirds recorded once. The CDR3 has 16 residues. V gave up 5 bases and J gave up 2 bases, with 17 bases separating them. Germline CDR1 is SGHDT and CDR2 is YYEEEE. This record belongs to a study of CD8+ T cells in alopecia areata. Study at large: Treated individuals took tofacitinib by mouth, 5 to 10 mg twice daily.

Treatment of the sample: oral pan-JAK inhibitor, 5-10 mg twice daily. Collected material from alopecia areata patients comprised lesional scalp punch biopsies and peripheral blood. Regarding the study as a whole: Links between baseline CD8+ expansion and response need larger treated cohorts.

The chain employs TRBV5-6 and TRBJ2-1; the D call may be TRBD1 or TRBD2 (5 bases each). Material: CD8+ T cells sorted from blood, obtained at week 4, from a patient treated with tofacitinib. The clonotype was recovered from a human donor with alopecia areata. In DNA form, the CDR3 reads TGTGCCAGCAGTCATTCCGCCGGGGCTACCTACAATGAGCAGTTCTTC. The encoded protein is CASSHSAGATYNEQFF.